The 9 T cell receptor beta chains below were found in one sample sequenced in a study of tumor-infiltrating lymphocytes in primary liver carcinoma. Starting from 500 ng of total RNA, TCR beta cDNA was produced with a primer in the constant region. Researchers made the TCR beta libraries by running three nested multiplex PCR rounds with slightly modified ARM-PCR. Running 10 cycles apiece, the first two PCR rounds relied on TRBV1-TRBV30 forward primers together with a C-beta reverse primer. One entry per CDR3 protein, called by TCRdb with MiXCR from the multiplex PCR reads. The repertoire has approximately 73,000 distinct CDR3 sequences, 70% to 75% of them found once; the top ten carry 12% to 15%. From around 18-30 mg of unsorted bulk tissue, DNA and RNA were co-extracted together. Sequenced material: liver tumor tissue from sampling region 4. The sample's subset: tumor region T4, right-lateral pole. The receptors stem from an older woman with primary liver carcinoma and hepatitis B virus infection.

CDR3 sequence reads: CASSRYYEQYF. The CDR3 DNA reads as TGTGCCAGCAGTCGCTATTACGAGCAGTACTTC. The chain recombines TRBV6-2 or TRBV6-3 with TRBJ2-7; no reliable D call. Germline lookup yields CDR1 MNHEY and CDR2 SVGEGT. V lost 5 bases, J lost 4 bases, and 6 bases lay in between. The CDR3 consists of 11 residues.

As DNA, the CDR3 is TGTGCCAGCAACCCCACAGGGGCGGACACTGAAGCTTTCTTT. Translated, it gives CASNPTGADTEAFF. The rearrangement links TRBV12-3 or TRBV12-4 to TRBJ1-1, with 7 positions matching TRBD1. This CDR3 region has 14 residues. The V segment lost 7 bases and the J segment 3 bases; nucleotides outside the gene matches: 8.

A word on this clonotype: At one of its ends the junction is not consistent with the germline gene, which may arise from a read error. The chain has TRBV28 and TRBJ2-7; 7 bases agree with TRBD1. The CDR3 extends over 13 amino acids. Germline V gene lookup returns CDR1 MDHEN and CDR2 SYDVKM. The CDR3 sequence is CASNLTGPYEQHF. The CDR3 bases are TGTGCCAGCAATCTGACAGGGCCCTACGAGCAGCACTTC.

Regarding this clonotype: A read error may explain this, as a much larger clone is one base away. The chain uses TRBV7-9 and TRBJ1-2; TRBD1 is a possible D gene (5 bases). This CDR3 comprises 12 residues. The V end lost 5 bases, the J end lost 4 bases, and 8 bases lay between the germline ends. Per the germline V gene, CDR1 is SEHNR and CDR2 is FQNEAQ (reference sequence). CDR3 bases: TGTGCCAGCAGCACCGACAGCTATGGCTACACCTTC. Protein sequence: CASSTDSYGYTF.

On this clonotype itself: A much larger clone differs by one base, so this may be a read error. V usage is TRBV28 and J usage is TRBJ1-1; 9 positions match TRBD1. CDR1 is MDHEN and CDR2 is SYDVKM in the germline V gene. The CDR3 contains 15 residues. The CDR3 sequence is CASSSTGTGNAEAFF. DNA for the CDR3: TGTGCCAGCAGTTCAACCGGGACAGGGAACGCTGAAGCTTTCTTT.

This chain links TRBV7-9 with TRBJ2-7, with D unclear. With 4 bases removed from V and 4 bases from J, the gap between germline ends came to 8 bases. Germline V gene sequence: CDR1 SEHNR, CDR2 FQNEAQ (reference sequence). CDR3 length equals 12 residues. The CDR3, as DNA: TGTGCCAGCAGCTCGCATGGTTACGAGCAGTACTTC. It is translated as CASSSHGYEQYF.

Remarks on this clonotype: One end of the junction does not line up with germline, which may come from a read error. This rearrangement joins TRBV29-1 to TRBJ2-5, with 7 nucleotides matching TRBD1. Germline CDR1 and CDR2: SQVTM and ANQGSEA. The length of the CDR3 is 15 residues. CDR3 sequence (DNA): TGTGGCGTTGAAGGGGCTACAGGGGAACAAGAGACCCTGTACTTC. This encodes CGVEGATGEQETLYF.

Notes on this clonotype: The junction does not match germline at one end; this may be a read error. The chain carries TRBV4-2 and TRBJ1-1; D might be TRBD1 (6 bases). Germline assignment: CDR1 LGHNA and CDR2 YNFKEQ. This CDR3 spans 19 amino acids. The CDR3: CASSQEGATDKGRITEAFF. CDR3 sequence (DNA): TGTGCCAGCAGCCAAGAGGGGGCTACGGACAAGGGGCGTATCACTGAAGCCTTCTTT.

This clonotype was recorded a few times. The rearrangement links TRBV19 to TRBJ1-1; 7 positions match TRBD1. V trimming: 6 bases; J trimming: 8 bases; junction bases outside the gene matches: 12. This CDR3 contains 14 residues. Germline V gene lookup returns CDR1 LNHDA and CDR2 SQIVND (reference sequence). The CDR3 sequence is CASRRGRMATEAFF. The CDR3 coding sequence is TGTGCCAGTAGGAGGGGGCGGATGGCCACAGAAGCTTTCTTT.